The subject of this entry is one T cell receptor beta chain. Its antigen is currently not known. Base qualities are not recorded, but no much larger clone differs from it by a single base. The data originate from a study of T cells in lung cancer brain metastases (dated by TCRdb to between 2017 and 2018). General notes on the study: Most of the roughly 20 patients had a history of tobacco use, with a median of about 36 pack-years. Of the approximately 21 patients, roughly 17 received no interval therapy between resection of the primary and resection of the metastasis. The primary and brain metastasis specimens were acquired a median of 348 days apart. The study compared TCR beta CDR3 repertoires of fully resected primary non-small cell lung cancers with those of paired brain metastases. The cohort included some 20 patients who provided around 40 specimens, with each patient contributing one primary lung lesion and one brain metastasis. Of the patients, around twelve were female and about 9 were male, and their median age at first diagnosis was roughly 56 years. The average DNA integrity number was approximately 3.8 in both primary and metastatic specimens, and the two sites did not differ significantly.

Each sample received about 2 to 5.5 ug of genomic DNA as input, and the DNA input was kept equal within each pair of samples. TCR beta libraries were constructed in two PCR steps with the immunoSEQ hsTCRbeta Kit, which uses multiplexed V and J gene primers. Pooled libraries with positive and negative controls were sequenced on an Illumina MiSeq using a 100-cycle paired-end protocol. The paper's data handling went like this. The immunoSEQ vendor processed the raw data into normalized, annotated TCR beta repertoire reports. Richness was defined as unique clones by nucleotide sequence, with iChao1 and Efron-Thisted estimators extrapolating total richness. Paired lesions were characterized and compared using Pielou's evenness, Simpson's index, top-ten clone proportional abundance, and the Morisita overlap index. Imported from immuneACCESS, the table was reduced by TCRdb to in-frame sequences with V and J called. These copies leave out some clones; in studies compared against another copy, an unresolved V gene accounts for under half, and the cause of the remainder is not known. D and trimming were read from the DNA, whereas the V and J calls and clone size are those reported in that table. This sample lists roughly 940 clones; around 89% were detected once. Of the sample, 5.5% to 7% is held by the ten largest clones.

The investigation overall reported the following: The study could not control for the effects of preoperative corticosteroids on T cell infiltration in brain metastases. A significantly larger repertoire fraction was made up by the ten most abundant clones in brain metastases than in primaries, which was suggestive of clonal expansion. Most clones were found to be lesion-specific, and limited overlap was observed between paired lesions (mean Morisita index about 0.21). Brain metastases contained significantly fewer unique productive clones than the paired primaries (median about 1,500 versus 4,200). DNA fragmentation in the FFPE samples may have prevented recovery of the complete infiltrating T cell repertoire.

Patients underwent resection for synchronous oligometastatic disease or delayed recurrence of a solitary brain metastasis. To avoid including cancers other than NSCLC, any patient with a history of multiple malignancies was excluded. Using marked H&E slides as a guide, tumor areas were macrodissected from 5 or 6 unstained 7.5 to 10 um sections that had been deparaffinized. Every specimen was formalin-fixed and paraffin-embedded (FFPE). Genomic DNA was extracted using the AllPrep DNA/RNA FFPE Kit. The sequence derives from a woman aged 40 to 49 with non-small cell lung cancer that had spread to the brain. Sample: tumor tissue from a brain metastasis. The sample's cell subset or site label is to be understood as: paired resected brain metastasis.

The CDR3 reads as follows: CASRGDSRHGYTF. The nucleotide sequence reads as follows: TGTGCCAGTAGAGGGGACAGCCGACATGGCTACACCTTC. The sequence links TRBV19 to TRBJ1-2; 7 central bases correspond to TRBD1. The CDR3 runs 13 amino acids, cysteine and phenylalanine included. Just the 39-base CDR3 DNA is kept, in frame starting at base 1. V has 6 bases trimmed and J has 6 bases trimmed; junction bases matching no gene number 7. CDR1 and CDR2 (LNHDA, SQIVND) derive from the germline V gene (reference sequence).